The sequence of this TCR beta chain was determined in a study of sequential checkpoint blockade in melanoma. Study details: TCRbeta immunosequencing was performed on DNA from 91 pretreatment melanoma tumor samples. Study-wide results and limits: Rising tumor T-cell fraction and clonality meant about 30 times likelier benefit. Pretreatment TIL clonality tracked with response in the nivolumab-first arm.

As to treatment: randomized to nivolumab then ipilimumab (arm A) or the reverse (arm B). No patient had prior DNA-damaging chemotherapy. Repertoires were generated with immunoSEQ multiplex PCR, while TCRdb's copy carries only in-frame clones and drops some. Seen here are about 3,200 clones, 20% observed once, and the top ten hold roughly 9%. Comment on this clone: The antigen is unknown.

V gave up 5 bases and J gave up 2 bases, with 14 bases separating them. There are 14 residues in the CDR3. Germline V gene data show CDR1 as SQVTM and CDR2 as ANQGSEA. The chain couples TRBV29-1 to TRBJ2-3; weak D call: TRBD1 (5 bases). This TCR was sampled from a human donor with melanoma. The sample in question was tumor tissue (inferred from file names), obtained from a patient given nivolumab and ipilimumab in sequence. The CDR3 DNA reads as TGCAGCGTTCCCCGGCAGGGCTCCACAGATACGCAGTATTTT. It encodes CSVPRQGSTDTQYF.